The 4 T cell receptor beta chains presented below share a single source sample, sequenced in a study of cytomegalovirus exposure and HLA in healthy donors. The PCR used 60 Vbeta and 13 Jbeta primers. Data came from immunoSEQ multiplex PCR; TCRdb stores just in-frame clones and leaves some out. The sample spans just over 200,000 clones; the ten largest clones claim around 1.1%. Source material: PBMCs. Receptor source: a girl aged 2 to 9 in good health and CMV-seropositive.

The V call is TRBV5-1, the J call TRBJ2-5, with a possible D match to TRBD1 (5 bases). The CDR3 is 15 amino acids. With 0 bases removed from V and 1 base from J, the gap between germline ends came to 10 bases. Per the germline V gene, CDR1 is SGHRS and CDR2 is YFSETQ. In DNA, the CDR3 is TGCGCCAGCAGCTTGGCCAGGGAACCCCAAGAGACCCAGTACTTC. It specifies CASSLAREPQETQYF.

The genes are TRBV29-1 and TRBJ1-1; possible D gene TRBD1, 6 bases. Per the germline V gene, CDR1 is SQVTM and CDR2 is ANQGSEA. V was cut by 3 bases and J by 1 base, with 12 bases left in between. This CDR3 region has 14 residues. The CDR3 nucleotides read TGCAGCGTTGATATGAACAGGGCGAACACTGAAGCTTTCTTT. Amino acid sequence: CSVDMNRANTEAFF.

The chain couples TRBV29-1 to TRBJ2-3, with TRBD2 matching 7 bases. This CDR3 region has 14 residues. Looked up from germline, CDR1 is SQVTM and CDR2 is ANQGSEA. V was clipped by 4 bases and J by 0 bases; unmatched bases: 4. The CDR3 region is CSVGSGDSTDTQYF. The CDR3, as DNA: TGCAGCGTTGGAAGCGGGGACAGCACAGATACGCAGTATTTT.

This rearrangement joins TRBV29-1 to TRBJ1-2; TRBD1 aligns across 8 bases. V shed 8 bases, J shed 4 bases, and the junction held 15 bases outside the gene matches. Per germline, CDR1 SQVTM and CDR2 ANQGSEA. The CDR3 totals 15 residues. The chain's CDR3 is CSTLVGQGVLYGYTF. DNA for the CDR3: TGCAGCACCCTAGTAGGACAGGGAGTGCTCTATGGCTACACCTTC.